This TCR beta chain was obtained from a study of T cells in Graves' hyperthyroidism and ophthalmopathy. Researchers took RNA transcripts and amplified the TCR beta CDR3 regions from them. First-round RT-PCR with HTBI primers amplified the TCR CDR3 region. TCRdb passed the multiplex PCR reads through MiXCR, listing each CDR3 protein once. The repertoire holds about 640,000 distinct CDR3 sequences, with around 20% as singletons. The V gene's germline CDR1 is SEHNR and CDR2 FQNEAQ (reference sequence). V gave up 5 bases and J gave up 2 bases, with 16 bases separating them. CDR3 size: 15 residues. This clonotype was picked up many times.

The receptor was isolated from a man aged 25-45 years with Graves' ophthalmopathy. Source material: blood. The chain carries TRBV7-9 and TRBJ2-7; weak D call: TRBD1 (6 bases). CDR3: CASSHRTAGTYEQYF. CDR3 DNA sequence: TGTGCCAGCAGCCACAGGACAGCAGGTACCTACGAGCAGTACTTC.